Described below is a single TCR beta chain sequence and its context. The CDR3 has 16 amino acids. V dropped 1 base and J dropped 0; count of bases not matched to a gene: 0. Looked up from germline, CDR1 is LNHDA and CDR2 is SQIVND (reference sequence). The sample originates from a study of blood T cell repertoires in COVID-19. Per the original methods: Amplified reference gene primers provided the basis for estimating nucleated cell counts. Some clones are missing from TCRdb's copy, which holds only in-frame ones; the method was immunoSEQ multiplex PCR. That table furnishes V, J and clone size, whereas the DNA furnished D and trimming. The table lists about 120,000 clones, around 89% of them singletons.

This clonotype was obtained from a man between 60 and 70 years old with COVID-19, enrolled during active disease. The sample consisted of peripheral blood. This chain joins TRBV19 and TRBJ2-1; 10 bases agree with TRBD1. Here the CDR3 reads CASSIGTGGSYNEQFF. The CDR3 DNA is TGTGCCAGTAGTATAGGGACAGGGGGCTCCTACAATGAGCAGTTCTTC.